This T cell receptor (beta chain) is drawn from a study of human T cells and chemical hapten exposure. Study details: Subjects had 2% DPC placed on roughly 2 cm by roughly 2 cm of upper inner arm skin for sensitization.

Germline CDR1 MNHEY, CDR2 SVGAGI. Trimming left V 3 bases short and J 6 bases short, with 12 bases between. CDR3 length: 14 residues. Separate cDNA molecules received unique molecular identifiers, which the library attached to them. TCRdb recomputed calls from the RACE reads with MiXCR, one row per CDR3 protein. The repertoire holds over 300,000 distinct CDR3 sequences, 5% to 6.5% seen once, with just over 2.5% in the top ten. In this sample, this clonotype turned up many times. Its antigen is unidentified. Broader study findings: TCRs at a frequency above 1 in 1000 stayed unchanged with DPC sensitization.

The sample's time point: pre-sensitization, week 0. Sample treatment: therapeutic diphenylcyclopropenone sensitization with weekly scalp DPC. The source material was whole blood, sampled in connection with sensitization to the hapten diphenylcyclopropenone (DPC). The rearrangement uses TRBV6-5 and TRBJ2-1, with D possibly being TRBD1 (6 bases). The TCR originated in a woman between 45 and 60 years old with alopecia areata. Some clones in this sample may be carry-over from other donors' samples. This CDR3 reads CASSYGSGVNEQFF. In nucleotides, the CDR3 is TGTGCCAGCAGTTATGGTTCAGGGGTCAATGAGCAGTTCTTC.